This entry describes one T cell receptor beta chain. What it binds is not known. From the germline J gene comes the end of the CDR3, since the read stops 3 residues before it. The data are from a study of T cells in women clearing cervical HPV infection. Study as a whole: Women with histologically confirmed HPV16-related CIN3 or worse, 2 with invasive cancer, served as cases. Case blood was drawn when the lesion was first found; control blood after infection became undetectable.

V dropped 0 bases and J dropped 8 bases, with 11 bases sitting between them. The CDR3 is 14 residues long. Germline loops: CDR1 ENHRY, CDR2 SYGVKD. This table comes from immunoSEQ multiplex PCR, and its TCRdb copy is limited to in-frame clones, with some not included. Recorded for this sample: more than 20,000 clones. Study-wide points: Cases carried less TRBV6-7 than controls: approximately 0.1% versus 0.16%.

Sequencing was carried out using blood buffy coat. The receptor comes from a woman aged 18 to 75 with a cervical HPV16 infection that either progressed to CIN3+ or cleared (not recorded which). The rearrangement links TRBV10-3 to TRBJ2-1; D not resolved. The sequenced CDR3 bases are TGTGCCATCAGTGAGTCGATAATCGTAGATGAG. Translation gives CAISESIIVDE. Given in full, the CDR3 is CAISESIIVDEQFF.